Listed here are 14 T cell receptor beta chains from one sample, sequenced in a study of regulatory T cells in long-lasting Graves disease. The time point here: persistent/refractory GD, antithyroid drugs over 5 years with positive TRAb. With RNA extracted from PBMCs as input, the TCR library was made. Arm-PCR of CDR3 regions with iRepertoire HTBI primers generated TCR beta libraries. TCRdb redid the calling of the multiplex PCR reads with MiXCR, one entry per CDR3 protein. The table lists a few hundred thousand distinct CDR3 sequences, approximately 23% of them singletons. The sequenced sample was peripheral blood mononuclear cells (PBMCs), obtained when the disease was refractory, from a patient treated with antithyroid drugs. These receptors were collected from a woman in her 40s with Graves disease.

At least ten counts were recorded for this clonotype. The chain recombines TRBV12-3 or TRBV12-4 with TRBJ2-7; perhaps TRBD2 as D (5 bases). The CDR3 sequence is 14 residues long. The V end was cut by 3 bases, the J end by 6 bases, with 15 bases between. The CDR3 protein is CASSLLLVEGEQYF. The CDR3 DNA reads as TGTGCCAGCAGTTTGTTGCTGGTAGAGGGCGAGCAGTACTTC.

There are many counts of this clonotype. The V and J genes are TRBV5-1 and TRBJ1-1; D not certain. The CDR3 is 16 residues long. Germline lookup yields CDR1 SGHRS and CDR2 YFSETQ. Trimming took off 1 base at V and 2 bases at J, with 15 bases between the two ends. CDR3 loop: CASSLIRGGDNTEAFF. CDR3 sequence (DNA): TGCGCCAGCAGCTTGATTCGGGGAGGAGATAACACTGAAGCTTTCTTT.

The gene calls are TRBV16 and TRBJ2-5; D possibly corresponds to TRBD1 (5 bases). Germline lookup yields CDR1 KGHSY and CDR2 FQNENV. CDR3 length equals 16 residues. V shed 0 bases and J shed 7 bases, with 18 bases lying between them. This CDR3 reads CASSQSAQGQLGTQYF. As DNA, the CDR3 is TGTGCCAGCAGCCAATCGGCGCAGGGCCAACTGGGGACCCAGTACTTC.

This clonotype was picked up many times. This chain joins TRBV28 and TRBJ2-5; 7 positions agree with TRBD1. The CDR3 has 15 residues. V was pared by 1 base and J by 5 bases, with 7 bases of the junction left unmatched. Germline CDR1 and CDR2: MDHEN and SYDVKM. In nucleotides, the CDR3 is TGTGCCAGCAGTTTATCTGACAGGGTAGGGGAGACCCAGTACTTC. Residues: CASSLSDRVGETQYF.

This clonotype was picked up many times. The genes are TRBV6-1 and TRBJ2-5, with D uncertain. The CDR3 covers 14 residues. The V end was cut by 6 bases, the J end by 5 bases, with 16 bases between. In germline, CDR1 is MNHNS, CDR2 SASEGT. The CDR3 here is CASSTKHGRETQYF. CDR3 sequence (DNA): TGTGCCAGCAGCACCAAACATGGGCGCGAGACCCAGTACTTC.

This rearrangement joins TRBV20-1 to TRBJ2-7; a possible D gene is TRBD1 (6 bases). Germline values: CDR1 DFQATT, CDR2 SNEGSKA (reference sequence). Trimming pared 3 bases from V and 7 bases from J, leaving 16 bases between. This CDR3 comprises 13 residues. CDR3 in DNA: TGCAGTGCTAGGGCGACAGGACGATGGGAGCAGTACTTC. This codes for CSARATGRWEQYF.

The genes are TRBV7-9 and TRBJ2-1; TRBD1 might be the D (5 bases). The V end lost 0 bases, the J end lost 8 bases, and 20 bases lay between the germline ends. CDR3 length equals 17 residues. Germline V gene data show CDR1 as SEHNR and CDR2 as FQNEAQ (reference sequence). CDR3 sequence reads: CASSLAQQGRTSDEQFF. The CDR3 DNA reads TGTGCCAGCAGCTTAGCGCAGCAGGGAAGAACAAGCGATGAGCAGTTCTTC.

This clonotype was recorded a few times. CDR3 DNA sequence: TGCAGTGCAATCGGACTAGCGGGAGAAAAGACCGGGGAGCTGTTTTTT. Translating gives CSAIGLAGEKTGELFF. V and J are TRBV20-1 and TRBJ2-2; 13 nucleotides agree with TRBD2. The J segment lost 5 bases and the V segment lost 6 bases, leaving 9 bases of the junction unmatched. Per the germline V gene, CDR1 is DFQATT and CDR2 is SNEGSKA (reference sequence). This CDR3 is 16 amino acids long.

The chain combines TRBV5-1 with TRBJ2-7, with D maybe TRBD2 (5 bases). V was clipped by 0 bases and J by 9 bases, with 16 bases between them. The germline CDR1 and CDR2 sequences are SGHRS and YFSETQ. The CDR3 contains 14 residues. CDR3 region: CASSLGDPLGRQYF. As DNA, the CDR3 is TGCGCCAGCAGCTTGGGGGATCCACTAGGTCGGCAGTACTTC.

The chain carries TRBV6-5 and TRBJ2-5, with TRBD1 matching over 8 bases. Germline V gene data show CDR1 as MNHEY and CDR2 as SVGAGI. CDR3 length equals 15 residues. V lost 2 bases, J lost 1 base, and 3 bases stayed unmatched. DNA of the CDR3: TGTGCCAGCAGTTACGACAGGGGAGGCCAAGAGACCCAGTACTTC. Translated: CASSYDRGGQETQYF.

J is TRBJ1-5 and V is TRBV19; TRBD1 aligns across 9 bases. The junction had 2 bases not matched to a gene; V was cut back by 4 bases and J by 7 bases. This CDR3 has 13 residues. The V gene's germline CDR1 is LNHDA and CDR2 SQIVND (reference sequence). CDR3 coding DNA: TGTGCCAGTAGTAGGGGACAGGGCCAGCCCCAGCATTTT. Its protein is CASSRGQGQPQHF.

This rearrangement joins TRBV19 to TRBJ2-7; 9 bases are shared with TRBD2. Germline trimming cut 10 bases from V and 2 bases from J; bases unmatched to any gene: 9. The CDR3 covers 14 residues. Germline values: CDR1 LNHDA, CDR2 SQIVND (reference sequence). The CDR3 region has the DNA TGTGCCACCTCTTATGCGGGGGGGACCTACGAGCAGTACTTC. This sequence encodes CATSYAGGTYEQYF. The variable domain in full, with the rest retrieved from reference TRBV19 and TRBJ2-7, is DGGITQSPKYLFRKEGQNVTLSCEQNLNHDAMYWYRQDPGQGLRLIYYSQIVNDFQKGDIAEGYSVSREKKESFPLTVTSAQKNPTAFYLCATSYAGGTYEQYFGPGTRLTVT.

The V gene is TRBV20-1, the J gene TRBJ2-7; the D gene is possibly TRBD2 (6 bases). The CDR3 consists of 14 residues. The germline V gene has CDR1 DFQATT and CDR2 SNEGSKA (reference sequence). The ends were cut back, 0 bases at V and 0 bases at J, with 9 bases in the middle. The CDR3 sequence is CSAREGGYSYEQYF. In DNA form, the CDR3 reads TGCAGTGCTAGAGAGGGGGGTTACTCCTACGAGCAGTACTTC.

The chain combines TRBV6-2 or TRBV6-3 with TRBJ2-2; D gene uncertain. Germline V gene lookup returns CDR1 MNHEY and CDR2 SVGEGT. The V end was cut by 5 bases, the J end by 5 bases, with 15 bases between. The CDR3 runs 15 residues. CDR3 coding DNA: TGTGCCAGCAGTCCAATTAATACAGTTACCGGGGAGCTGTTTTTT. Amino acids: CASSPINTVTGELFF.